This T cell receptor beta chain was captured in a study of CD8+ T cells in alopecia areata. In the study overall: Scoring of treated patients' severity used the percentage of affected scalp area. Study-wide points: Patients showed less clear TCR sequence sharing than mice, possibly partly because of HLA diversity. It was lesional scalp, especially alopecia totalis/universalis, that showed higher clonality than normal scalp.

The V gene end was trimmed by 11 bases and the J gene end by 4 bases; junction bases not matched to a gene: 7. This CDR3 region has 13 residues. In germline, CDR1 is MGHDK, CDR2 SYGVNS. As the sequencing template, cDNA was produced by extracting RNA and reverse transcribing it. Some clones are missing from TCRdb's copy, which holds only in-frame ones; the method was immunoSEQ multiplex PCR. Among some 190,000 clones listed, around 60% were seen once. Treatment denoted: oral pan-JAK inhibitor, 5-10 mg twice daily. This clone appeared once. Antigen specificity is unknown. This clonotype was sampled from a human donor with alopecia areata. Here the sequenced sample was CD4+ T cells sorted from blood, taken at roughly week 49, from a patient treated with tofacitinib. This rearrangement joins TRBV25-1 to TRBJ1-4; 7 positions agree with TRBD1. The chain's CDR3 is CASTGQINEKLFF. DNA for the CDR3: TGTGCCTCCACGGGACAGATTAATGAAAAACTGTTTTTT.